These 29 T cell receptor beta chains came from one sample sequenced in a study of blood T cells in healthy people across ages. A J-beta primer mix and a sample-barcoded 5' primer were used in a second PCR of about 6 to 12 cycles. TCRdb analysed the 5' RACE reads with MiXCR anew, one entry per CDR3 protein. The table includes 1,300,000 or so distinct CDR3 sequences, approximately 59% detected once. Sequenced sample: blood. The receptors come from a man younger than 30 in good health.

The genes are TRBV20-1 and TRBJ2-3; the D gene is possibly TRBD2 (6 bases). Germline assignment: CDR1 DFQATT and CDR2 SNEGSKA (reference sequence). This CDR3 has 17 amino acids. The CDR3 protein is CIIPVLASSSSTDTQYF. The CDR3 nucleotides read TGCATTATTCCAGTACTAGCCTCCTCGTCTAGCACAGATACGCAGTATTTT.

This chain links TRBV28 with TRBJ1-4; 7 bases agree with TRBD1. The ends lost 6 bases at V and 11 bases at J; junction bases unmatched: 12. The CDR3 contains 14 residues. Germline-derived CDR1 and CDR2 are MDHEN and SYDVKM. CDR3 in amino acids: CASRQTGMAEKLFF. The DNA of the CDR3 is TGTGCCAGCAGACAGACAGGGATGGCAGAGAAACTGTTTTTT.

The rearrangement uses TRBV28 and TRBJ2-5; tentatively, D is TRBD1 or TRBD2 (6 bases each). Germline lookup yields CDR1 MDHEN and CDR2 SYDVKM. This CDR3 region has 16 residues. Trimming took 7 bases from V and 2 from J, leaving 20 bases between them. The CDR3 loop is CASKSRGGPEQETQYF. The CDR3 bases are TGTGCCAGCAAATCCAGAGGGGGGCCAGAGCAAGAGACCCAGTACTTC.

The chain uses TRBV28 and TRBJ2-5, with D perhaps matching TRBD2 (6 bases). Germline CDR1 MDHEN, CDR2 SYDVKM. The V end was cut by 3 bases, the J end by 5 bases, with 13 bases between. The CDR3 runs to 14 residues. The CDR3 loop is CASSFRLGTETQYF. In DNA, the CDR3 is TGTGCCAGCAGTTTCCGACTGGGGACTGAGACCCAGTACTTC.

This clonotype appeared a single time. The J gene is TRBJ1-1, the V gene TRBV6-5; D perhaps matches TRBD1 (5 bases). V was clipped by 6 bases and J by 4 bases, with 18 bases between them. The germline CDR1 and CDR2 sequences are MNHEY and SVGAGI. The CDR3 extends over 15 amino acids. The CDR3, as DNA: TGTGCCAGCAGAGGGCCGGGGCCGGGCGTCACTGAAGCTTTCTTT. It encodes CASRGPGPGVTEAFF.

This clonotype was seen once. The chain recombines TRBV5-1 with TRBJ1-2; 8 positions agree with TRBD1. CDR1 is SGHRS, CDR2 YFSETQ, per germline. V gave up 5 bases and J gave up 4 bases; unmatched junction bases: 7. This CDR3 comprises 14 residues. CDR3 nucleotide sequence: TGCGCCAGCAGTAGGGACAGGCCTATCTATGGCTACACCTTC. Translation: CASSRDRPIYGYTF.

The chain has TRBV5-1 and TRBJ2-1, with no clear D. V shed 4 bases and J shed 8 bases, with 10 bases lying between them. Germline V lookup: CDR1 SGHRS, CDR2 YFSETQ. The CDR3 has 12 residues. The CDR3 loop is CASSALDDEQFF. CDR3 bases: TGCGCCAGCAGCGCTTTGGACGATGAGCAGTTCTTC.

Only one count was recorded for this clonotype. The V gene is TRBV6-1, the J gene TRBJ1-5; 10 positions agree with TRBD1. In germline, CDR1 is MNHNS, CDR2 SASEGT. This CDR3 region has 15 residues. J was trimmed by 8 bases and V by 6 bases; bases with no gene match: 10. CDR3 nucleotides: TGTGCCAGCAGGGAGCCATGGGACAGGGGAAAGCCCCAGCATTTT. Amino acid sequence: CASREPWDRGKPQHF.

In its sample, this clonotype was seen a few times. The chain combines TRBV27 with TRBJ2-3; D remains unclear. Germline-derived CDR1 and CDR2 are MNHEY and SMNVEV (reference sequence). The CDR3 contains 13 residues. The V and J ends lost 2 bases and 2 bases respectively, with 5 bases between them. In nucleotides, the CDR3 is TGTGCCAGCAGTTTACAGAACACAGATACGCAGTATTTT. Amino acids: CASSLQNTDTQYF.

For the CDR3, the DNA is TGTGCCAGCAGTTTAAGGCGGCCCCCGTGGACTGAAGCTTTCTTT. It encodes CASSLRRPPWTEAFF. The gene calls are TRBV27 and TRBJ1-1; no clear D. The germline gives CDR1 MNHEY, CDR2 SMNVEV (reference sequence). The V gene lost 2 bases and the J gene lost 5 bases, with 15 bases spanning the gap. The CDR3 has 15 amino acids.

V gene TRBV20-1 combines with J gene TRBJ2-3; 9 bases fit TRBD2. CDR1 and CDR2 (germline): DFQATT, SNEGSKA (reference sequence). The CDR3 spans 11 residues. The CDR3: CVSGGGRTQYF. CDR3 DNA sequence: TGCGTTAGCGGGGGAGGACGTACGCAGTATTTT.

The chain combines TRBV7-2 with TRBJ2-7; no clear D gene. CDR3 size: 12 residues. Between the trimmed V and J ends, which lost 0 bases and 6 bases, there was a span of 6 bases. Germline-derived CDR1 and CDR2 are SGHTA and FQGNSA. The CDR3 nucleotides read TGTGCCAGCAGCTTAGCCTCCCTCGAGCAGTACTTC. Protein sequence: CASSLASLEQYF.

The J gene is TRBJ2-3, the V gene TRBV5-5; D perhaps matches TRBD1 (6 bases). V was clipped by 4 bases and J by 3 bases, with 15 bases between them. The CDR3 has 15 amino acids. From germline, CDR1 is SGHKS and CDR2 YYEKEE (reference sequence). CDR3 loop: CASSPSRGITDTQYF. CDR3 DNA: TGTGCCAGCAGCCCCTCCAGGGGAATAACAGATACGCAGTATTTT.

CDR3 residues: CASSLVDSRYGYTF. CDR3 sequence (DNA): TGTGCCAGCAGCTTAGTGGACAGTAGATATGGCTACACCTTC. V and J are TRBV7-2 and TRBJ1-2; a weak D match, TRBD1 (6 bases). The CDR3 has 14 residues. The germline gives CDR1 SGHTA, CDR2 FQGNSA. V was clipped by 1 base and J by 5 bases, with 11 bases between them.

The V and J genes are TRBV7-2 and TRBJ2-4; possible D gene TRBD1, 6 bases. The V and J ends lost 5 bases and 1 base respectively, with 15 bases between them. Per the germline V gene, CDR1 is SGHTA and CDR2 is FQGNSA. This CDR3 has 16 residues. CDR3 coding DNA: TGTGCCAGCAGCCCCAGACAGGCTGGGGCCAAAAACATTCAGTACTTC. Protein: CASSPRQAGAKNIQYF.

This clonotype was observed a handful of times. The rearrangement joins TRBV4-3 to TRBJ1-1; D remains ambiguous. The CDR3 has 16 amino acids. Per germline, CDR1 LGHNA and CDR2 YSLEER. V lost 1 base and J 1 base, leaving 13 bases between the germline ends. This CDR3 reads CASSQGLGLENTEAFF. The CDR3 DNA reads TGCGCCAGCAGCCAAGGATTAGGGCTCGAGAACACTGAAGCTTTCTTT.

This clonotype was recorded a few times. The rearrangement uses TRBV27 and TRBJ2-7; 7 nucleotides align to TRBD1. The CDR3 length is 15 residues. CDR1 MNHEY and CDR2 SMNVEV come from the germline V gene (reference sequence). Losses at the gene ends were 5 bases for V and 3 bases for J; bases not matched to a gene: 10. The CDR3 region is CASSISDRKIYEQYF. CDR3 in DNA: TGTGCCAGCAGTATCTCGGACAGGAAAATCTACGAGCAGTACTTC.

In the case of this clonotype: Germline is not matched at one junction end, which may reflect a read error. The rearrangement links TRBV20-1 to TRBJ1-1; D is undetermined. This CDR3 region has 11 residues. The germline V gene encodes CDR1 DFQATT and CDR2 SNEGSKA (reference sequence). The CDR3 loop is CSTRGGTEAFF. CDR3 bases: TGCAGTACTAGAGGAGGCACTGAAGCTTTCTTT.

This rearrangement joins TRBV7-6 to TRBJ1-4; 8 nucleotides match TRBD1. Germline CDR1 and CDR2: SGHVS and FNYEAQ. The CDR3 contains 21 residues. V was clipped by 5 bases and J by 0 bases; unmatched bases: 20. The CDR3, as DNA: TGTGCCAGCAGCCAGTCCTCGGACAGGGAAATGACTAAAGCAACTAATGAAAAACTGTTTTTT. This encodes CASSQSSDREMTKATNEKLFF.

Details on this clonotype: This may arise from a read error, as a much more abundant clone is one base away. The chain employs TRBV5-1 and TRBJ1-2; 7 positions match TRBD1. Germline V gene data show CDR1 as SGHRS and CDR2 as YFSETQ. The CDR3 contains 13 residues. The CDR3 is CVSSPGQSYGYTF. The CDR3 bases are TGCGTCAGCAGCCCGGGACAGTCTTATGGCTACACCTTC.

This clonotype was counted once. The V and J genes are TRBV25-1 and TRBJ1-1; 10 bases are a match to TRBD1. This CDR3 is 15 amino acids long. Trimming cost V 3 bases and J 3 bases; bases outside gene matches: 4. Per germline, CDR1 MGHDK and CDR2 SYGVNS. The CDR3 bases are TGTGCCAGCAGTGATGGGACAGGGGAACACACTGAAGCTTTCTTT. Protein: CASSDGTGEHTEAFF.

V gene TRBV27 combines with J gene TRBJ2-7; either TRBD1 or TRBD2 may supply D (5 bases each). CDR1 is MNHEY and CDR2 is SMNVEV in the germline V gene (reference sequence). This CDR3 is 15 amino acids long. The V gene lost 7 bases and the J gene lost 2 bases, with 18 bases spanning the gap. The CDR3 here is CASKDWWGSTYEQYF. As DNA, the CDR3 is TGTGCCAGCAAAGATTGGTGGGGGAGTACCTACGAGCAGTACTTC.

The CDR3 is CASSRMVVGEQFF. As DNA, the CDR3 is TGTGCCAGCAGCCGAATGGTGGTAGGCGAGCAGTTCTTC. This chain joins TRBV11-2 and TRBJ2-1; D ambiguous. Deletions cut 5 bases from V and 10 bases from J, with 15 bases between. This CDR3 has 13 amino acids. The V gene's germline CDR1 is SGHAT and CDR2 FQNNGV.

The rearrangement uses TRBV14 and TRBJ1-2, with D uncertain. The germline CDR1 and CDR2 sequences are SGHDN and FVKESK. V was trimmed by 6 bases and J by 0 bases, leaving 14 bases between them. CDR3 length equals 15 residues. The CDR3 nucleotides read TGTGCCAGCAGTCCAAGATACGGGGCTAACTATGGCTACACCTTC. It yields the protein CASSPRYGANYGYTF.

This chain connects TRBV7-6 to TRBJ2-7; D uncertain. This CDR3 spans 17 amino acids. The V end lost 1 base, the J end lost 0 bases, and 16 bases lay between the germline ends. Germline lookup yields CDR1 SGHVS and CDR2 FNYEAQ. The CDR3 is CASSLDLKGARSYEQYF. Written as DNA, the CDR3 is TGTGCCAGCAGCTTAGATCTTAAAGGAGCGCGCTCCTACGAGCAGTACTTC.

The CDR3 DNA is TGCGCCAGCAGCCAAGAATATTCCGGAGGAAACACCATATATTTT. This sequence encodes CASSQEYSGGNTIYF. This rearrangement joins TRBV4-3 to TRBJ1-3; D ambiguous. Per germline, CDR1 LGHNA and CDR2 YSLEER. The CDR3 runs to 15 residues. Trimming took 0 bases from V and 4 from J, leaving 10 bases between them.

The chain joins TRBV7-6 to TRBJ2-1, with D possibly TRBD1 on 6 matching bases. Trimming stripped 6 bases from V and 7 bases from J, with 10 bases between. Germline CDR1 reads SGHVS; CDR2 reads FNYEAQ. There are 12 residues in the CDR3. CDR3 sequence: CASRDQGNEQFF. CDR3 coding DNA: TGTGCCAGCAGAGATCAGGGGAATGAGCAGTTCTTC.

The rearrangement uses TRBV11-2 and TRBJ2-3; D remains unclear. Trimming took 2 bases from V and 11 from J, leaving 17 bases between them. The CDR3 consists of 14 residues. Germline CDR1 reads SGHAT; CDR2 reads FQNNGV. The CDR3 spells CASSLPSVHTGQYF. The CDR3 DNA sequence: TGTGCCAGCAGCTTACCCAGCGTACACACCGGGCAGTATTTT.

V usage is TRBV29-1 and J usage is TRBJ2-1; possible D gene TRBD2, 6 bases. V gave up 6 bases and J gave up 9 bases, with 21 bases separating them. Per germline, CDR1 SQVTM and CDR2 ANQGSEA. There are 14 residues in the CDR3. The DNA of the CDR3 is TGCAGCGTATCCCGGGCTAGCGTGGTTCTTGAGCAGTTCTTC. This sequence encodes CSVSRASVVLEQFF.